This record covers a single T cell receptor beta chain. Its target is not known. CD4+ T cells that had been cultured provided DNA sequenced with the Oncomine TCR Beta short-read assay. TCRdb used MiXCR to reprocess the PCR reads, holding one entry per CDR3 protein. The table lists nearly 15,000 distinct CDR3 sequences, roughly 48% of them singletons. The sample's treatment: approximately nine-day PBMC culture with coronavirus spike peptide pools or control peptides (ViraFEST assay). The germline CDR1 and CDR2 sequences are MNHEY and SMNVEV (reference sequence). V was pared by 5 bases and J by 2 bases, with 5 bases between. The CDR3 has 12 residues. This specimen belongs to a study of vaccination and CD4 T cells after COVID-19. On the study more broadly: Cells received overlapping spike peptides from SARS-CoV-2, HCoV-NL63, HCoV-OC43 and HCoV-229E as stimulation.

The V gene is TRBV27, the J gene TRBJ2-3; D not certain. This clonotype was sampled from a human donor who had recovered from COVID-19. Sequencing was carried out using CD4+ T cells from blood, cultured in vitro. The CDR3 DNA reads TGTGCCAGCAGTACACTCACAGATACGCAGTATTTT. Translating it yields CASSTLTDTQYF.